This T cell receptor beta chain stems from a study of blood T cell repertoires in COVID-19. Overall study: Material from acute and convalescent COVID-19 was sourced from the United States, Italy and Spain. The cDNA or gDNA used as material had been derived from T cells, B-cell-depleted T cells, or PBMCs.

Original data processing: How many nucleated cells were present was estimated from reference gene primer amplification. Profiling relied on immunoSEQ multiplex PCR, and the TCRdb table lists in-frame clones only, not all of them. The V and J calls and the clone size are those of that table, but D and trimming were determined from the DNA. The table has about 300,000 clones, roughly nine tenths seen once; the top ten hold less than 2%. CDR3 size: 13 residues. The V end lost 3 bases, the J end lost 4 bases, and 9 bases lay between the germline ends. Germline V lookup: CDR1 LNHDA, CDR2 SQIVND (reference sequence). Seattle researchers signed up patients amid active infection and tracked them longitudinally.

Sequencing was done on a sample of peripheral blood. This sequence originates from a woman in her 30s with COVID-19, enrolled during active disease. This chain links TRBV19 with TRBJ1-1, with D unresolved. The CDR3 region has the DNA TGTGCCAGTAGTATCATCGGTAGCACTGAAGCTTTCTTT. Its protein is CASSIIGSTEAFF.